This T cell receptor (beta chain) originates from a study of cytomegalovirus exposure and HLA in healthy donors. General study points: CMV serostatus was the only immune exposure information that was available. Within a later analysis, the majority of CMV-associated TCR beta chains appeared HLA-restricted. Equally common other TCR beta chains were less clonally expanded than HLA-associated ones, a later analysis found.

PCR was performed using 60 Vbeta and 13 Jbeta primers. Some clones are missing from TCRdb's copy, which holds only in-frame ones; the method was immunoSEQ multiplex PCR. In the table there are 150,000 or so clones, about 80% of which are singletons. This CDR3 spans 17 amino acids. The germline gives CDR1 GTSNPN, CDR2 SVGIG (reference sequence). The V gene lost 4 bases and the J gene lost 0 bases, with 22 bases spanning the gap. A remark on this clone: The antigen is unknown.

Sequenced: PBMCs. The TCR originated in a man under 40 in good health and CMV-seropositive. The V and J genes are TRBV30 and TRBJ2-7; maybe TRBD1 (5 bases). The CDR3 DNA reads as TGTGCCTGGACTCTAGGGTGGACATCTGAAAGCTCCTACGAGCAGTACTTC. Protein sequence: CAWTLGWTSESSYEQYF.